The subject of this entry is one TCR beta chain. The antigen is unknown. The data stem from a study of monozygotic twins with inflammatory bowel disease. Study-wide results and caveats: No repertoire similarity difference was seen between concordant and discordant twins; power was possibly limited. The analysis yielded no support for one strong signal or clonotype associated with IBD.

The CDR3 extends over 13 amino acids. Germline loops: CDR1 SEHNR, CDR2 FQNEAQ (reference sequence). cDNA for each sample came from eight separate reactions. No DNA is given; TCRdb re-called the 5' RACE reads and lists each CDR3 protein once. The sample data list 150,000 to 200,000 distinct CDR3 sequences. Blood (approximately 2.7 ml) was collected from every donor individually. This chain connects TRBV7-9 to TRBJ1-1. Sample: blood. The clonotype comes from a human donor with ulcerative colitis or Crohn's disease, or a healthy co-twin of an affected twin (not recorded which). The chain's CDR3 is CASSLAGSAEAFF.